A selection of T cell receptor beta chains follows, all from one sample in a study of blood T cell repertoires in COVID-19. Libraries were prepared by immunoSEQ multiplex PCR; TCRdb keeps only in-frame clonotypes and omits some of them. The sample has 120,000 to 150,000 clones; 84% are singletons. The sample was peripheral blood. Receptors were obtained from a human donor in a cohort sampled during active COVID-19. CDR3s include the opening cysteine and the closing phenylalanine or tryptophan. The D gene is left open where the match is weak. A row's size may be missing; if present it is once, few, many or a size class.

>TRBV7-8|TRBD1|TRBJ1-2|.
CASSATTTGSYGYTF
TGTGCCAGCAGCGCGACAACGACAGGGTCCTATGGCTACACCTTC
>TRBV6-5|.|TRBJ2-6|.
CASSMGTTGANVLTF
TGTGCCAGCAGCATGGGGACAACCGGGGCCAACGTCCTGACTTTC
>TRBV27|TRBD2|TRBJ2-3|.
CASLGRGRGTDTQYF
TGTGCCAGCTTAGGCCGCGGGAGGGGCACAGATACGCAGTATTTT
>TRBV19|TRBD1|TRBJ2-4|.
CASRPKLGDSLAKNIQYF
TGTGCCAGTAGACCCAAACTCGGGGACAGCCTAGCCAAAAACATTCAGTACTTC
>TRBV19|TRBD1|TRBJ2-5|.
CASSPGTGLLETQYF
TGTGCCAGTAGTCCCGGGACAGGGCTTCTCGAGACCCAGTACTTC
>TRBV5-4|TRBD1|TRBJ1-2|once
CASSHTLGQGLPYGYTF
TGTGCCAGCAGCCACACACTGGGACAGGGGCTTCCTTATGGCTACACCTTC
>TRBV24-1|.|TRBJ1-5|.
CATSSGGKPQHF
TGTGCCACCAGTTCCGGGGGAAAGCCCCAGCATTTT
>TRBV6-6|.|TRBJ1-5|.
CASSFRTEQPQHF
TGTGCCAGCAGTTTTAGGACAGAACAGCCCCAGCATTTT
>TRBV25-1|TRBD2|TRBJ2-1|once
CASSGAGGSYNEQFF
TGTGCCAGCAGTGGAGCGGGAGGCTCCTACAATGAGCAGTTCTTC
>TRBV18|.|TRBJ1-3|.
CASSPRQASGNTIYF
TGTGCCAGCTCACCAAGACAGGCCTCTGGAAACACCATATATTTT
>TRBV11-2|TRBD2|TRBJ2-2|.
CASRGGGLVSTGELFF
TGTGCCAGCAGGGGAGGGGGACTAGTAAGCACCGGGGAGCTGTTTTTT
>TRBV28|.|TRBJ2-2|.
CATPDRFTGELFF
TGTGCCACCCCAGACAGATTCACCGGGGAGCTGTTTTTT
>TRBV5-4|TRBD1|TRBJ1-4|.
CASSPGQGNEKLFF
TGTGCCAGCAGCCCGGGACAGGGTAACGAAAAACTGTTTTTT
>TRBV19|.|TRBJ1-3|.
CASSSGSGNTIYF
TGTGCCAGTAGTTCAGGCTCTGGAAACACCATATATTTT
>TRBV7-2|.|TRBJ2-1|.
CASSLGPGSSYNEQFF
TGTGCCAGCAGCTTAGGTCCGGGAAGCTCCTACAATGAGCAGTTCTTC
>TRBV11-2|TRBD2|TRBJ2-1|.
CASSLSREYPNEQFF
TGTGCCAGCAGCTTGTCGCGGGAGTACCCCAATGAGCAGTTCTTC
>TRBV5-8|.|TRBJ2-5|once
CASSSPGLQETQYF
TGTGCCAGCAGCTCGCCGGGACTTCAAGAGACCCAGTACTTC
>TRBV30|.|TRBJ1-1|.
CAWSRGTLGEAFF
TGTGCCTGGAGTAGGGGGACGCTGGGGGAAGCTTTCTTT
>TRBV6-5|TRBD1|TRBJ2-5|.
CASSRDRQTQYF
TGTGCCAGCAGTAGGGACAGACAGACCCAGTACTTC
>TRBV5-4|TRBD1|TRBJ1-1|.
CASSPGTGGKNTEAFF
TGTGCCAGCAGCCCCGGGACAGGGGGCAAGAACACTGAAGCTTTCTTT
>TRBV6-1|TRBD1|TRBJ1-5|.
CASSEIGTGYGPQHF
TGTGCCAGCAGTGAAATCGGGACAGGGTATGGGCCCCAGCATTTT
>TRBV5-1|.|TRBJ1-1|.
CASSSGQLNTEAFF
TGCGCCAGCAGCTCCGGACAGTTGAACACTGAAGCTTTCTTT
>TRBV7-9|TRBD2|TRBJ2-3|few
CASSPTSGGPDTQYF
TGTGCCAGCAGCCCGACTAGCGGGGGACCAGATACGCAGTATTTT
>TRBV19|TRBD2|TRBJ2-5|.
CASRDTSGRQTQYF
TGTGCCAGTAGGGATACTAGCGGGAGACAGACCCAGTACTTC
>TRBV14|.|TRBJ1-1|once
CASSQESRGEAFF
TGTGCCAGCAGCCAAGAATCACGGGGTGAAGCTTTCTTT
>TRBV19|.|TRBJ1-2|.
CASSIARGGSLANYGYTF
TGTGCCAGTAGTATCGCCCGTGGAGGGTCCCTAGCTAACTATGGCTACACCTTC
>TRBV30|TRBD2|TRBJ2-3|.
CACGGVAGIGTDTQYF
TGTGCCTGTGGGGGTGTAGCGGGAATCGGCACAGATACGCAGTATTTT
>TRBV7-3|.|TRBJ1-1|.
CASSLTAENTEAFF
TGTGCCAGCAGCTTAACGGCCGAAAACACTGAAGCTTTCTTT
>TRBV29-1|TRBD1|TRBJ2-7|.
CSVGSRQGPYEQYF
TGCAGCGTTGGGTCAAGACAGGGGCCCTACGAGCAGTACTTC
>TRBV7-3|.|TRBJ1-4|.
CASSLRSGNEKLFF
TGTGCCAGCAGCTTAAGGTCAGGTAATGAAAAACTGTTTTTT
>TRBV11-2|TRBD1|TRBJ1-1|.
CASSLGPGHRDRRIVFF
TGTGCCAGCAGCTTAGGACCCGGGCACCGGGACAGGAGAATTGTTTTCTTT
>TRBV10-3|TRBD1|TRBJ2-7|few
CAISSGRGLDEQYF
TGTGCCATCAGTTCCGGCAGGGGGCTAGACGAGCAGTACTTC
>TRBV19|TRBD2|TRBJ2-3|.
CASSALGGAGGTDTQYF
TGTGCCAGTAGTGCCCTGGGGGGAGCGGGAGGTACAGATACGCAGTATTTT
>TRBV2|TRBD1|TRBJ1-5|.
CASSGRDRNQPQHF
TGTGCCAGCAGTGGCCGGGACAGGAATCAGCCCCAGCATTTT
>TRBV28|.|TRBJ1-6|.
CASRTPGSPLHF
TGTGCCAGCAGGACTCCGGGGTCACCCCTCCACTTT
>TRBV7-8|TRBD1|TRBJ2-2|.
CASNKVAQGAGELFF
TGTGCCAGCAATAAAGTCGCACAGGGGGCCGGGGAGCTGTTTTTT
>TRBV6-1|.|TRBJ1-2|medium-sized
CASSDRYTHGYTF
TGTGCCAGCAGTGACAGGTATACACATGGCTACACCTTC
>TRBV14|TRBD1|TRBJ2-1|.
CASSQFGGTGDNEQFF
TGTGCCAGCAGCCAATTTGGGGGGACAGGAGACAATGAGCAGTTCTTC
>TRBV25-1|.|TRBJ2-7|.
CASTSRGSYEQYF
TGTGCCAGCACAAGCAGGGGTTCCTACGAGCAGTACTTC
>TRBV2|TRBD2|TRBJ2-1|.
CASFISGRANEQFF
TGTGCCAGCTTTATCAGCGGGAGGGCGAATGAGCAGTTCTTC
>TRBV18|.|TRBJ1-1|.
CASSPSRGAFF
TGTGCCAGCTCACCATCCCGGGGAGCTTTCTTT
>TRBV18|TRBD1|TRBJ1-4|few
CASSPPDREGEKLFF
TGTGCCAGCTCACCACCGGACAGGGAGGGTGAAAAACTGTTTTTT
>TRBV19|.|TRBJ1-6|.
CASSSREDNSPLHF
TGTGCCAGTAGCTCCCGGGAGGATAATTCACCCCTCCACTTT
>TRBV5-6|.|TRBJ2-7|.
CASSLDQGAYEQYF
TGTGCCAGCAGCTTGGATCAGGGTGCTTACGAGCAGTACTTC
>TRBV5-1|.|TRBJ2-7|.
CASSFVDQGDEQYF
TGCGCCAGCAGCTTCGTCGATCAGGGTGACGAGCAGTACTTC
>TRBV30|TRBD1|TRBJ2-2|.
CAWRARQGASTGELFF
TGTGCCTGGAGAGCTAGACAGGGGGCGAGCACCGGGGAGCTGTTTTTT
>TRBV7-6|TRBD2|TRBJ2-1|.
CASSFRGGMDEQFF
TGTGCCAGCAGCTTCCGGGGAGGGATGGATGAGCAGTTCTTC
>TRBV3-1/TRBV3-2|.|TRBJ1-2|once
CASSSPAGGYTF
TGTGCCAGCTCTTCCCCCGCGGGTGGCTACACCTTC
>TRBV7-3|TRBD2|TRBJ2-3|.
CASSLSGGADTQYF
TGTGCCAGCAGCTTAAGCGGGGGGGCAGATACGCAGTATTTT
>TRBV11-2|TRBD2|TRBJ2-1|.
CASSHSGLAGYNEQFF
TGTGCCAGCAGCCACAGTGGACTAGCGGGGTACAATGAGCAGTTCTTC
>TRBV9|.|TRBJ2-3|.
CASSGGGLTDTQYF
TGTGCCAGCAGCGGCGGGGGCCTCACAGATACGCAGTATTTT
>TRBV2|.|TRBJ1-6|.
CASIRTVSNSPLHF
TGTGCCAGCATAAGGACAGTCTCTAATTCACCCCTCCACTTT
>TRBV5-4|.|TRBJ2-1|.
CASSFGGQSSYNEQFF
TGTGCCAGCAGCTTCGGTGGACAGAGCTCCTACAATGAGCAGTTCTTC
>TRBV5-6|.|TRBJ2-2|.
CASSFGSLGELFF
TGTGCCAGCAGCTTCGGTAGTCTAGGGGAGCTGTTTTTT
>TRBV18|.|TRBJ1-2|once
CASSPYSIQDYGYTF
TGTGCCAGCTCACCATACAGCATTCAAGACTATGGCTACACCTTC
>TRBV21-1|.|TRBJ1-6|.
CASSKKTGARSPLHF
TGTGCCAGCAGCAAAAAGACAGGGGCCAGATCACCCCTCCACTTT
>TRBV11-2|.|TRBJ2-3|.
CASSLEGSKVDTQYF
TGTGCCAGCAGCTTGGAGGGCTCTAAGGTAGATACGCAGTATTTT
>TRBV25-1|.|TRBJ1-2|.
CASSEPAGGVDGYTF
TGTGCCAGCAGTGAACCCGCCGGGGGGGTGGATGGCTACACCTTC
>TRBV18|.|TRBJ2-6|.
CASSPARTVGVSGANVLTF
TGTGCCAGCTCACCAGCTCGCACCGTAGGAGTATCTGGGGCCAACGTCCTGACTTTC